The 9 T cell receptor beta chains in this list originate from one sample, sequenced in a study of beta chain features in type 1 diabetes. The study reverse transcribed the entire isolated RNA, so it sequenced expressed TCRB transcripts. TCRdb's table, derived via immunoSEQ multiplex PCR, lists solely in-frame clones and lacks some. The table lists about 350,000 clones, about 20% of them singletons. Sequencing input: naive CD4+ T cells from blood. These TCRs come from a woman between 18 and 29 years old in good health.

This chain joins TRBV5-4 and TRBJ2-3, with 8 positions matching TRBD2. V dropped 2 bases and J dropped 1; count of bases not matched to a gene: 3. The CDR3 is made up of 15 amino acids. In germline, CDR1 is SGHNT, CDR2 YYREEE (reference sequence). CDR3 bases: TGTGCCAGCAGCTTTGCGGGAGGACGCACAGATACGCAGTATTTT. It translates to CASSFAGGRTDTQYF. Supplemented by reference TRBV5-4 and TRBJ2-3, the full variable domain reads ETGVTQSPTHLIKTRGQQVTLRCSSQSGHNTVSWYQQALGQGPQFIFQYYREEENGRGNFPPRFSGLQFPNYSSELNVNALELDDSALYLCASSFAGGRTDTQYFGPGTRLTVL.

J is TRBJ1-1 and V is TRBV5-1; D is possibly TRBD1 (6 bases). V lost 1 base, J lost 5 bases, and 12 bases lay in between. Germline assignment: CDR1 SGHRS and CDR2 YFSETQ. The CDR3 is made up of 14 amino acids. The CDR3 protein is CASSLTGPGTEAFF. The CDR3 nucleotides read TGCGCCAGCAGCTTGACAGGGCCGGGGACTGAAGCTTTCTTT.

This clone showed up just a few times. The chain has TRBV6-6 and TRBJ2-7; D is uncertain. Germline V lookup: CDR1 MNHNY, CDR2 SVGAGI (reference sequence). V shed 5 bases and J shed 0 bases, with 14 bases lying between them. The CDR3 is 15 amino acids. The CDR3 loop reads CASSGRRPTSYEQYF. Written as DNA, the CDR3 is TGTGCCAGCAGTGGCAGGCGACCCACCTCCTACGAGCAGTACTTC.

The chain combines TRBV30 with TRBJ2-6; TRBD1 is a possible D gene (7 bases). The CDR3 is made up of 15 amino acids. Germline-derived CDR1 and CDR2 are GTSNPN and SVGIG (reference sequence). V lost 3 bases and J lost 7, with 16 bases in between. The CDR3 region has the DNA TGTGCCTGGAGCCAGGGGGGAAGTAGCGCCAACGTCCTGACTTTC. Amino acid sequence: CAWSQGGSSANVLTF.

The chain combines TRBV7-9 with TRBJ2-5; the match to TRBD2 covers 9 bases. With 3 bases clipped from V and 1 base from J, the junction kept 0 bases outside the gene matches. From germline, CDR1 is SEHNR and CDR2 FQNEAQ (reference sequence). The CDR3 length is 14 residues. CDR3 residues: CASSLTSGQETQYF. DNA for the CDR3: TGTGCCAGCAGCTTGACTAGCGGCCAAGAGACCCAGTACTTC.

The chain recombines TRBV11-2 with TRBJ2-1, with 10 nucleotides matching TRBD2. This CDR3 contains 18 residues. Germline values: CDR1 SGHAT, CDR2 FQNNGV. The J segment lost 5 bases and the V segment lost 2 bases, leaving 12 bases of the junction unmatched. CDR3 residues: CASSLTIAGGTGDNEQFF. The CDR3 region has the DNA TGTGCCAGCAGCTTAACAATAGCGGGAGGCACAGGGGACAATGAGCAGTTCTTC.

The gene calls are TRBV18 and TRBJ2-6; D might be TRBD1 (6 bases). The CDR3 has 14 amino acids. Between the trimmed V and J ends, which lost 4 bases and 4 bases, there was a span of 8 bases. Germline V gene sequence: CDR1 KGHSH, CDR2 LQKENI. CDR3 amino acids: CASSRDIGANVLTF. CDR3 sequence (DNA): TGTGCCAGCTCACGGGACATCGGGGCCAACGTCCTGACTTTC.

The chain employs TRBV11-2 and TRBJ2-6; a possible D gene is TRBD1 (5 bases). The CDR3 extends over 16 amino acids. Germline V gives CDR1 SGHAT, CDR2 FQNNGV. V lost 6 bases, J lost 0 bases, and 12 bases lay in between. CDR3 loop: CASRTIRGSGANVLTF. The CDR3 coding sequence is TGTGCCAGCAGAACTATAAGGGGCTCTGGGGCCAACGTCCTGACTTTC. The complete variable domain, with remaining parts taken from reference TRBV11-2 and TRBJ2-6, reads EAGVAQSPRYKIIEKRQSVAFWCNPISGHATLYWYQQILGQGPKLLIQFQNNGVVDDSQLPKDRFSAERLKGVDSTLKIQPAKLEDSAVYLCASRTIRGSGANVLTFGAGSRLTVL.

The V and J genes are TRBV15 and TRBJ2-2; the match to TRBD1 covers 8 bases. The CDR3 spans 15 residues. Per the germline V gene, CDR1 is LNHNV and CDR2 is YYDKDF (reference sequence). The J segment lost 2 bases and the V segment lost 5 bases, leaving 4 bases of the junction unmatched. CDR3 protein: CATSPDRENTGELFF. The CDR3 DNA is TGTGCCACCAGCCCGGACAGGGAAAACACCGGGGAGCTGTTTTTT.